The rows below give T cell receptor beta chains drawn from one sample of a study of cytomegalovirus exposure and HLA in healthy donors. Profiled with immunoSEQ multiplex PCR; TCRdb holds only in-frame clones, not every one. The table gives 30,000 to 35,000 clones; the top ten clones make up 1.5% to 2% of it. The sample was PBMCs. The receptors stem from a woman aged 40 to 55 in good health and CMV-seropositive. CDR3s include the opening cysteine and the closing phenylalanine or tryptophan. The D gene is left open where the match is weak.

d_gene | j_gene | v_gene | CDR3aa | CDR3nt
- | TRBJ1-1 | TRBV5-1 | CASSRWASDTEAFF | TGCGCCAGCAGCCGGTGGGCGTCGGACACTGAAGCTTTCTTT
- | TRBJ1-5 | TRBV7-3 | CASSLEAGDQPQHF | TGTGCCAGCAGCTTAGAGGCAGGGGATCAGCCCCAGCATTTT
TRBD1 | TRBJ2-7 | TRBV19 | CASSGMGQGPEQYF | TGTGCCAGTAGTGGTATGGGACAGGGACCCGAGCAGTACTTC
- | TRBJ2-3 | TRBV28 | CASSSTTDTQYF | TGTGCCAGCAGTTCGACTACAGATACGCAGTATTTT
TRBD1 | TRBJ1-2 | TRBV6-1 | CISNRQGRDGYTF | TGTATATCAAACAGACAGGGAAGGGATGGCTACACCTTC
- | TRBJ2-1 | TRBV11-1 | CASSLGGAGDEQFF | TGTGCCAGCAGCTTAGGTGGGGCAGGGGATGAGCAGTTCTTC
TRBD2 | TRBJ2-1 | TRBV5-1 | CASSPGLVGHNEQFF | TGCGCCAGCAGCCCAGGACTAGTAGGCCACAATGAGCAGTTCTTC
- | TRBJ2-7 | TRBV11-2 | CASSLGAGVPYEQYF | TGTGCCAGCAGCTTAGGCGCGGGTGTTCCCTACGAGCAGTACTTC
- | TRBJ1-2 | TRBV6-5 | CASSGGTVHGYTF | TGTGCCAGCTCGGGAGGGACTGTGCATGGCTACACCTTC
- | TRBJ1-5 | TRBV7-2 | CASSPQQNSNQPQHF | TGTGCCAGCAGCCCCCAACAGAATAGCAATCAGCCCCAGCATTTT
- | TRBJ1-1 | TRBV6-1 | CASSEAGQTEAFF | TGTGCCAGCAGTGAAGCTGGACAGACTGAAGCTTTCTTT
- | TRBJ2-3 | TRBV15 | CATSRVRSSSTDTQYF | TGTGCCACCAGCAGAGTGCGGTCTTCTAGCACAGATACGCAGTATTTT
TRBD1 | TRBJ2-7 | TRBV2 | CASTRDSPYEQYF | TGTGCCAGCACCCGGGACAGCCCCTACGAGCAGTACTTC
TRBD1 | TRBJ1-1 | TRBV19 | CASTQYRGLVEAFF | TGTGCCAGTACCCAGTACAGGGGGCTGGTTGAAGCTTTCTTT
- | TRBJ2-5 | TRBV10-1 | CASPSDQETQYF | TGCGCCAGTCCCTCGGACCAAGAGACCCAGTACTTC
- | TRBJ1-6 | TRBV28 | CASSRSFYNSPLHF | TGTGCCAGCAGTCGCAGTTTTTATAATTCACCCCTCCACTTT
- | TRBJ1-6 | TRBV5-1 | CASSSPQGAYNSPLHF | TGCGCCAGCAGCTCCCCTCAGGGCGCTTATAATTCACCCCTCCACTTT
- | TRBJ1-1 | TRBV2 | CASSDRVGNTEAFF | TGTGCCAGCAGTGACAGGGTCGGTAACACTGAAGCTTTCTTT
TRBD1 | TRBJ1-3 | TRBV5-1 | CASSFTGARYGNTIYF | TGCGCCAGCAGCTTTACAGGGGCGAGATATGGAAACACCATATATTTT
TRBD1 | TRBJ1-4 | TRBV5-4 | CASSQTGDEKLFF | TGTGCCAGCAGTCAAACAGGGGACGAAAAACTGTTTTTT
- | TRBJ1-2 | TRBV15 | CATSRDPAGGYTF | TGTGCCACCAGCAGAGACCCTGCGGGGGGCTACACCTTC
- | TRBJ2-1 | TRBV19 | CASSIVGRGGNEQFF | TGTGCCAGTAGTATAGTTGGCAGAGGCGGCAATGAGCAGTTCTTC
- | TRBJ2-1 | TRBV28 | CASSLGQPSNEQFF | TGTGCCAGCAGTTTGGGACAACCTAGCAATGAGCAGTTCTTC
- | TRBJ1-1 | TRBV11-2 | CASSLGQGITEAFF | TGTGCCAGCAGCTTAGGGCAGGGGATCACTGAAGCTTTCTTT
- | TRBJ2-2 | TRBV7-9 | CASSSWGAANSPGELFF | TGTGCCAGCAGCTCCTGGGGAGCGGCTAATTCACCCGGGGAGCTGTTTTTT
TRBD2 | TRBJ2-1 | TRBV6-5 | CASSYSRTSGTNEQFF | TGTGCCAGCAGTTACTCTAGGACTAGCGGGACCAATGAGCAGTTCTTC
TRBD1 | TRBJ1-2 | TRBV5-4 | CASSVRDRDYGYTF | TGTGCCAGCAGCGTCCGGGACAGGGACTATGGCTACACCTTC
- | TRBJ2-1 | TRBV9 | CASSALKSSSHNEQFF | TGTGCCAGCAGCGCCCTGAAGTCTAGCTCTCACAATGAGCAGTTCTTC